This TCR beta chain was obtained from a study of shared T cell receptors in the human thymus. The method was immunoSEQ multiplex PCR; TCRdb's version includes in-frame clones alone and lacks a portion of them. The table lists 650,000 to 950,000 clones, roughly 88% of them singletons. CDR1 is LGHNA and CDR2 is YSLEER in the germline V gene. CDR3 size: 16 residues. The ends were cut back, 1 base at V and 6 bases at J, with 16 bases in the middle. These data were likewise used in another study, on human thymus T cells. As reported in that work: Thymus tissue was removed during corrective cardiac surgery. Across thymic and blood repertoires, the usage of V and J genes appeared to be biased.

The chain has TRBV4-3 and TRBJ2-1; no firm D call. Sequenced: thymocytes. This receptor was identified in a girl in the first two years of life with a congenital heart defect. The DNA for the CDR3 is TGCGCCAGCAGCCAAGTTCCCAACCCGTCGGGCAATGAGCAGTTCTTC. Translation gives CASSQVPNPSGNEQFF.